This record covers a single TCR beta chain. The data are from a study of technical replicates of blood from a few donors. Repertoires were generated with immunoSEQ multiplex PCR, while TCRdb's copy carries only in-frame clones and drops some. The profile shows more than 75,000 clones, approximately 94% of them singletons. Specimen: T cells isolated from PBMCs. The clonotype comes from a human donor in good health.

DNA of the CDR3: TGTGCCAGCAGCGCGAGAGCTTACACCGGGGAGCTGTTTTTT. This translates into CASSARAYTGELFF. This sequence joins TRBV9 and TRBJ2-2; D remains ambiguous. V lost 3 bases and J 3 bases, leaving 9 bases between the germline ends. Germline V gene data show CDR1 as SGDLS and CDR2 as YYNGEE. The CDR3 is made up of 14 amino acids.